The clone carrying this T cell receptor (beta chain) was observed once. The antigen is undetermined. The data were taken from a study of cytomegalovirus exposure and HLA in healthy donors. Primers: 60 Vbeta forward and 13 Jbeta reverse. The repertoire was sequenced with immunoSEQ multiplex PCR; TCRdb's copy has only in-frame clones and lacks some. The table includes 120,000 to 150,000 clones, 70% to 75% detected once. Regarding the study as a whole: Cytomegalovirus association was listed for about 160 TCR beta chains. In an earlier analysis, most TCR beta V segments were productive about 87% or about 30% of the time.

V was pared by 3 bases and J by 4 bases, with 9 bases between. CDR1 is LNHDA and CDR2 is SQIVND in the germline V gene (reference sequence). This CDR3 is 13 amino acids long. The clonotype comes from a human donor in good health. The sample was PBMCs. This chain connects TRBV19 to TRBJ1-1, with D possibly being TRBD1 (5 bases). CDR3 amino acids: CASSMRGGTEAFF. In DNA form, the CDR3 reads TGTGCCAGTAGTATGCGGGGGGGCACTGAAGCTTTCTTT. The variable domain in full, completed from reference TRBV19 and TRBJ1-1, reads DGGITQSPKYLFRKEGQNVTLSCEQNLNHDAMYWYRQDPGQGLRLIYYSQIVNDFQKGDIAEGYSVSREKKESFPLTVTSAQKNPTAFYLCASSMRGGTEAFFGQGTRLTVV.